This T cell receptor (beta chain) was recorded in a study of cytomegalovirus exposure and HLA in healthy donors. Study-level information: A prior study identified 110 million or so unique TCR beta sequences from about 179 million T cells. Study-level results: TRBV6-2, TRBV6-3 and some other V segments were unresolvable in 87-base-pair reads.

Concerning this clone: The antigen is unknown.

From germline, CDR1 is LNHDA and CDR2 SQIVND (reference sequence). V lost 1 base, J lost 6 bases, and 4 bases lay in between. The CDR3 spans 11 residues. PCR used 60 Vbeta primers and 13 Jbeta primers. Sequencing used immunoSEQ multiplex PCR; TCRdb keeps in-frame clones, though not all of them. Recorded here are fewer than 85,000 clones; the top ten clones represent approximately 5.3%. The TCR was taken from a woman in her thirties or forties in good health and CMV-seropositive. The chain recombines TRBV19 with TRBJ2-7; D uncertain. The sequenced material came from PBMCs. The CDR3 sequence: CASSIGGEQYF. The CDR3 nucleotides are TGTGCCAGTAGTATAGGCGGCGAGCAGTACTTC. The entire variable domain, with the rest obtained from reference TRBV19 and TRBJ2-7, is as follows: DGGITQSPKYLFRKEGQNVTLSCEQNLNHDAMYWYRQDPGQGLRLIYYSQIVNDFQKGDIAEGYSVSREKKESFPLTVTSAQKNPTAFYLCASSIGGEQYFGPGTRLTVT.